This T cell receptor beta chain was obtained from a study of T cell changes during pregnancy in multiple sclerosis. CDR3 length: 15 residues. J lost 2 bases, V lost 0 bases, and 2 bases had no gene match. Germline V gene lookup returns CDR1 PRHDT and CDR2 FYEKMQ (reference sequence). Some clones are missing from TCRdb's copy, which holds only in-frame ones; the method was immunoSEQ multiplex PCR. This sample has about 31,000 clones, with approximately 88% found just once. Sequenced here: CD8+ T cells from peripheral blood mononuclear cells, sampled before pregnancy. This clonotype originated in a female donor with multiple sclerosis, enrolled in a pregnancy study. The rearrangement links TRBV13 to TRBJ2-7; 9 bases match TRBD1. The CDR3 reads CASSLGGTGTYEQYF. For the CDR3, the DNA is TGTGCCAGCAGCTTAGGTGGGACAGGGACCTACGAGCAGTACTTC.